These 32 T cell receptor beta chains came from one sample sequenced in a study of cytomegalovirus exposure and HLA in healthy donors. With 60 Vbeta and 13 Jbeta primers, the PCR was carried out. The protocol was immunoSEQ multiplex PCR, while the TCRdb copy is restricted to in-frame clones and leaves out a portion. The profile shows 150,000 to 200,000 clones, roughly 80% of them singletons. The sample taken for sequencing was PBMCs. These receptors were obtained from a woman aged 50 to 60 in good health and CMV-seropositive.

As DNA, the CDR3 is TGTGCCAGCAGCTTAGCTACTACTACCGGGACAGGGGGCAGATATGGCTACACCTTC. This gives the protein CASSLATTTGTGGRYGYTF. The chain recombines TRBV7-9 with TRBJ1-2, with 12 bases that match TRBD1. The junction had 13 bases not matched to a gene; V was cut back by 0 bases and J by 5 bases. Germline assignment: CDR1 SEHNR and CDR2 FQNEAQ (reference sequence). This CDR3 spans 19 amino acids.

This clone was detected once. This sequence joins TRBV19 and TRBJ1-4, with D uncertain. Deletions cut 2 bases from V and 7 bases from J, with 11 bases between. This CDR3 has 14 amino acids. Germline V gene lookup returns CDR1 LNHDA and CDR2 SQIVND (reference sequence). The CDR3 region has the DNA TGTGCCAGTAGTATAAAGTTGTTGAGTGAAAAACTGTTTTTT. It encodes CASSIKLLSEKLFF.

The V call is TRBV27, the J call TRBJ1-6, with 9 bases that match TRBD1. The V gene end was trimmed by 2 bases and the J gene end by 9 bases; junction bases not matched to a gene: 8. The germline V gene has CDR1 MNHEY and CDR2 SMNVEV (reference sequence). The CDR3 covers 16 residues. CDR3 DNA sequence: TGTGCCAGCAGTTTAGGTGGGACAGGGCTTGGTTCACCCCTCCACTTT. Translating gives CASSLGGTGLGSPLHF.

CDR3 sequence reads: CASSLRAGGYNEQFF. The DNA of the CDR3 is TGCGCCAGCAGCTTGAGAGCGGGGGGCTACAATGAGCAGTTCTTC. The V and J genes are TRBV5-1 and TRBJ2-1; 9 bases are shared with TRBD2. Germline V CDR1 and CDR2: SGHRS, YFSETQ. Trimming at V came to 1 base and at J to 3 bases, leaving 2 bases not matched to a gene. The CDR3 extends over 15 amino acids.

The V gene is TRBV20-1, the J gene TRBJ2-1; D gene unclear. Germline V gene lookup returns CDR1 DFQATT and CDR2 SNEGSKA (reference sequence). The CDR3 is made up of 10 amino acids. V was cut by 6 bases and J by 7 bases, with 7 bases left in between. This chain's CDR3 is CSANENEQFF. The CDR3 bases are TGCAGTGCCAACGAGAATGAGCAGTTCTTC.

The table lists this clone with a few counts. The gene calls are TRBV11-3 and TRBJ2-3; D gene ambiguous. This CDR3 region has 14 residues. From germline, CDR1 is SGHNT and CDR2 YENEEA. The V end lost 1 base, the J end lost 0 bases, and 5 bases lay between the germline ends. The DNA of the CDR3 is TGTGCCAGCAGCTTAGTCGGGAGCACAGATACGCAGTATTTT. Its translation: CASSLVGSTDTQYF.

The V gene is TRBV10-1, the J gene TRBJ2-2; possibly TRBD1 for D (6 bases). The CDR3 runs 12 residues. Trimming took 4 bases from V and 7 from J, leaving 7 bases between them. Per germline, CDR1 WNHNN and CDR2 SYGVQD (reference sequence). Here the CDR3 reads CASSAQGGELFF. CDR3 nucleotide sequence: TGCGCCAGCAGTGCACAGGGCGGGGAGCTGTTTTTT.

The J gene is TRBJ2-1, the V gene TRBV7-8; a possible D gene is TRBD2 (6 bases). Germline-derived CDR1 and CDR2 are SGHVS and FQNEAQ. Trimming took 1 base from V and 8 from J, leaving 9 bases between them. CDR3 length: 13 residues. Here the CDR3 reads CASSLGSGDEQFF. CDR3 nucleotide sequence: TGTGCCAGCAGCTTAGGGTCGGGGGATGAGCAGTTCTTC.

The V and J genes are TRBV28 and TRBJ2-5, with D possibly matching TRBD2 (5 bases). V dropped 6 bases and J dropped 4 bases, with 12 bases sitting between them. Germline V gene data show CDR1 as MDHEN and CDR2 as SYDVKM. The length of the CDR3 is 13 residues. CDR3 protein: CASRPGLPETQYF. The CDR3 bases are TGTGCCAGCAGGCCCGGACTTCCAGAGACCCAGTACTTC.

This chain links TRBV7-2 with TRBJ1-2, with 9 bases matching TRBD1. This CDR3 is built from 14 residues. Looked up from germline, CDR1 is SGHTA and CDR2 is FQGNSA. The ends lost 3 bases at V and 5 bases at J; junction bases unmatched: 4. The CDR3: CASSFLDRGYGYTF. In DNA form, the CDR3 reads TGTGCCAGCAGCTTCCTAGACAGGGGGTATGGCTACACCTTC.

As to this clone: An end of the junction differs from the germline gene, which may be a read error. The chain uses TRBV2 and TRBJ2-6; D is possibly TRBD1 (5 bases). The V gene's germline CDR1 is SNHLY and CDR2 FYNNEI. The CDR3 runs to 15 residues. For the CDR3, the DNA is TGTGCCAGCAGTGTTGGGATCCCTGGGGCCAACGGCCTGACTTTC. Its protein product is CASSVGIPGANGLTF.

Worth noting for this clone: One end of the junction is discordant with germline, which a read error may explain. The rearrangement joins TRBV28 to TRBJ1-4, with 9 bases lining up with TRBD1. This CDR3 comprises 14 residues. Germline values: CDR1 MDHEN, CDR2 SYDVKM. In DNA form, the CDR3 reads TGTGCCAGCAGCCCAGTCCGGATACAGGGGGCGGTGTCTTTT. Its protein product is CASSPVRIQGAVSF.

CDR3 residues: CSVLTGISNEQFF. For the CDR3, the DNA is TGCAGCGTCCTGACAGGGATAAGTAATGAGCAGTTCTTC. This chain connects TRBV29-1 to TRBJ2-1; 7 nucleotides agree with TRBD1. Germline trimming cut 6 bases from V and 7 bases from J; bases unmatched to any gene: 9. The CDR3 consists of 13 residues. CDR1 and CDR2 (germline): SQVTM, ANQGSEA.

Of note for this clone: At one of its ends the junction is not consistent with the germline gene, which may arise from a read error. The rearrangement uses TRBV6-1 and TRBJ2-6; TRBD1 is a possible D gene (5 bases). CDR3 length: 15 residues. Germline V gene sequence: CDR1 MNHNS, CDR2 SASEGT. CDR3 nucleotides: TGTGCCAGCAGAGAAGGGGCCTCTGGGGCCAACGTCCTGACTTTC. Protein product: CASREGASGANVLTF.

CDR3: CASSSGTDTQYF. DNA for the CDR3: TGTGCCAGCAGTTCCGGCACAGATACGCAGTATTTT. The chain uses TRBV6-6 and TRBJ2-3; D gene uncertain. CDR1 is MNHNY, CDR2 SVGAGI, per germline (reference sequence). This CDR3 spans 12 amino acids. Trimming removed 4 bases from V and 1 base from J, with 3 bases in between.

This chain links TRBV18 with TRBJ2-5; TRBD1 agrees at 10 bases. Germline V lookup: CDR1 KGHSH, CDR2 LQKENI. With V trimmed by 6 bases and J by 3 bases, 7 bases remained unmatched. This CDR3 region has 15 residues. This chain's CDR3 is CASSPRTGGKETQYF. The CDR3 DNA is TGTGCCAGCTCTCCTAGGACAGGGGGAAAAGAGACCCAGTACTTC.

Only one count was recorded for this clone. The chain uses TRBV5-1 and TRBJ2-3, with TRBD2 identical over 10 bases. The germline V gene encodes CDR1 SGHRS and CDR2 YFSETQ. V shed 1 base, J shed 1 base, and the junction held 9 bases outside the gene matches. This CDR3 region has 18 residues. The CDR3 sequence is CASSLRPASGGRTDTQYF. The CDR3, as DNA: TGCGCCAGCAGCTTGCGCCCGGCTAGCGGGGGACGCACAGATACGCAGTATTTT.

The V and J genes are TRBV19 and TRBJ2-1, with D possibly being TRBD2 (5 bases). Trimming left V 4 bases short and J 0 bases short, with 10 bases between. The CDR3 totals 15 residues. CDR1 LNHDA and CDR2 SQIVND come from the germline V gene (reference sequence). The CDR3 spells CASSRADSSYNEQFF. CDR3 in DNA: TGTGCCAGTAGTAGAGCGGATAGCTCCTACAATGAGCAGTTCTTC.

The chain joins TRBV19 to TRBJ2-2; TRBD1 matches at 8 bases. CDR1 LNHDA and CDR2 SQIVND come from the germline V gene (reference sequence). The CDR3 has 13 residues. Trimming took 11 bases from V and 5 from J; bases not matched to a gene: 7. Written as DNA, the CDR3 is TGTGCCTCTTGGACAGGGCTTACCGGGGAGCTGTTTTTT. This sequence encodes CASWTGLTGELFF. Variable domain in full (rest from reference TRBV19 and TRBJ2-2): DGGITQSPKYLFRKEGQNVTLSCEQNLNHDAMYWYRQDPGQGLRLIYYSQIVNDFQKGDIAEGYSVSREKKESFPLTVTSAQKNPTAFYLCASWTGLTGELFFGEGSRLTVL.

The chain links TRBV6-1 to TRBJ2-2, with D perhaps matching TRBD1 (6 bases). CDR1 and CDR2 (germline): MNHNS, SASEGT. The CDR3 length is 15 residues. V was pared by 5 bases and J by 5 bases, with 15 bases between. The CDR3 DNA follows: TGTGCCAGCAGTACCGGGACATTGGGGACCGGGGAGCTGTTTTTT. Its protein is CASSTGTLGTGELFF.

In nucleotides, the CDR3 is TGTGCCAGCAGTTTAACAGAAGGTGCTTTGGGGGCCAACGTCCTGACTTTC. Its protein product is CASSLTEGALGANVLTF. This chain links TRBV27 with TRBJ2-6, with unresolved D. The V and J ends lost 2 bases and 4 bases respectively, with 15 bases between them. The CDR3 runs to 17 residues. Germline loops: CDR1 MNHEY, CDR2 SMNVEV (reference sequence).

CDR3 DNA sequence: TGCGCCAGCAGCTTGTGGGGGGAGGTTGATACGCAGTATTTT. Its protein is CASSLWGEVDTQYF. The chain employs TRBV5-1 and TRBJ2-3; D may be TRBD2 (6 bases). Germline loops: CDR1 SGHRS, CDR2 YFSETQ. The CDR3 extends over 14 amino acids. Between the trimmed V and J ends, which lost 1 base and 6 bases, there was a span of 12 bases.

This clone was recorded once. The CDR3, as DNA: TGTGCCAGTAAGTCAGGCTTGAGCACCGGGGAGCTGTTTTTT. Residues: CASKSGLSTGELFF. This sequence joins TRBV19 and TRBJ2-2; D is ambiguous. The germline gives CDR1 LNHDA, CDR2 SQIVND (reference sequence). The CDR3 totals 14 residues. Trimming stripped 7 bases from V and 4 bases from J, with 13 bases between.

In this sample, this clone turned up a few times. This chain joins TRBV15 and TRBJ2-3; 11 bases are a match to TRBD2. The V and J ends lost 9 bases and 6 bases, in that order; junction bases with no gene match: 8. The CDR3 spans 14 residues. CDR1 LNHNV and CDR2 YYDKDF come from the germline V gene (reference sequence). The chain's CDR3 is CATSGRESVDTQYF. The CDR3 nucleotides are TGTGCCACTAGCGGGAGGGAGTCTGTCGATACGCAGTATTTT.

The V and J genes are TRBV19 and TRBJ2-5; 9 nucleotides align to TRBD2. The trim removed 8 bases at V and 5 bases at J, leaving 9 bases unmatched. CDR1 and CDR2 (germline): LNHDA, SQIVND (reference sequence). The CDR3 runs 14 residues. The CDR3 bases are TGTGCCAGTCAGGCTAGCGGGAATTGGGAGACCCAGTACTTC. Its protein product is CASQASGNWETQYF.

The rearrangement links TRBV19 to TRBJ1-2, with 8 bases lining up with TRBD1. The CDR3 has 15 amino acids. The ends lost 4 bases at V and 4 bases at J; junction bases unmatched: 8. Germline CDR1 and CDR2: LNHDA and SQIVND (reference sequence). The CDR3 DNA is TGTGCCAGTAGTACCCAGGGGGCGAGAATCTATGGCTACACCTTC. Its translation is CASSTQGARIYGYTF.

This chain connects TRBV7-2 to TRBJ2-3; the D gene is possibly TRBD2 (6 bases). This CDR3 is built from 15 residues. In germline, CDR1 is SGHTA, CDR2 FQGNSA. V was pared by 8 bases and J by 2 bases, with 17 bases between. The CDR3 nucleotides are TGTGCCAGCGCCCCTTGGAGGGAACACACAGATACGCAGTATTTT. It encodes CASAPWREHTDTQYF.

The table lists this clone with a few counts. The chain is built from TRBV29-1 and TRBJ1-2; D is possibly TRBD1 (5 bases). Trimming took 4 bases from V and 7 from J, leaving 13 bases between them. The CDR3 is 12 amino acids. Germline CDR1 is SQVTM and CDR2 is ANQGSEA. This CDR3 is CSVAEMGGGYTF. CDR3 nucleotides: TGCAGCGTTGCTGAAATGGGGGGTGGCTACACCTTC.

The J gene is TRBJ2-1, the V gene TRBV18; no definite D call. Germline V gene data show CDR1 as KGHSH and CDR2 as LQKENI. The V and J ends lost 0 bases and 0 bases respectively, with 12 bases between them. This CDR3 spans 17 amino acids. In nucleotides, the CDR3 is TGTGCCAGCTCACCACCGTCACTCTCGAGCTCCTACAATGAGCAGTTCTTC. Residues: CASSPPSLSSSYNEQFF.

V and J are TRBV7-2 and TRBJ2-7; TRBD2 agrees at 8 bases. Germline V gives CDR1 SGHTA, CDR2 FQGNSA. V gave up 3 bases and J gave up 2 bases; unmatched junction bases: 9. The CDR3 extends over 16 amino acids. CDR3 sequence: CASSLAGGNTAYEQYF. In DNA form, the CDR3 reads TGTGCCAGCAGCTTGGCGGGGGGCAATACCGCCTACGAGCAGTACTTC.

This rearrangement joins TRBV30 to TRBJ2-5; 7 positions match TRBD2. CDR1 is GTSNPN, CDR2 SVGIG, per germline (reference sequence). The CDR3 consists of 12 residues. The V gene end was trimmed by 2 bases and the J gene end by 3 bases; junction bases not matched to a gene: 0. CDR3 sequence reads: CAWSRGEETQYF. The CDR3 DNA reads as TGTGCCTGGAGTCGGGGGGAAGAGACCCAGTACTTC.

This clone has a single count. The rearrangement links TRBV7-2 to TRBJ2-1, with 9 bases identical to TRBD1. Germline CDR1 reads SGHTA; CDR2 reads FQGNSA. This CDR3 comprises 15 residues. V trimming: 5 bases; J trimming: 5 bases; junction bases outside the gene matches: 7. The CDR3 DNA is TGTGCCAGCAGCCTAAGGGGACAGGGCAACAATGAGCAGTTCTTC. Translating it yields CASSLRGQGNNEQFF.